One sample yielded the 3 T cell receptor beta chains listed below, sequenced in a study of blood T cell repertoires in COVID-19. Here immunoSEQ multiplex PCR was the method, and the copy in TCRdb shows in-frame clones only, minus some. The sample contains almost 70,000 clones, over 70% of which appear only once. Sequenced material: peripheral blood. The origin of the receptors is a man aged 60 to 75 with acute or convalescent COVID-19.

This chain's CDR3 is CASSPRRAETQYF. In DNA, the CDR3 is TGTGCCAGCAGTCCTCGGAGGGCTGAGACCCAGTACTTC. The chain joins TRBV2 to TRBJ2-5; D may be TRBD2 (6 bases). Trimming took off 5 bases at V and 5 bases at J, with 12 bases between the two ends. CDR3 length: 13 residues. Germline V gene data show CDR1 as SNHLY and CDR2 as FYNNEI.

In its sample, this clone was seen a few times. The V and J genes are TRBV7-9 and TRBJ2-6; D gene ambiguous. The CDR3 spans 15 residues. Germline CDR1 SEHNR, CDR2 FQNEAQ (reference sequence). Trimming stripped 2 bases from V and 0 bases from J, with 5 bases between. The CDR3 bases are TGTGCCAGCAGCTTATCCGGCTCTGGGGCCAACGTCCTGACTTTC. Translated: CASSLSGSGANVLTF.

The chain couples TRBV6-2 or TRBV6-3 to TRBJ2-7; D is unclear. Germline CDR1 MNHEY, CDR2 SVGEGT. The CDR3 consists of 13 residues. Trimming cost V 0 bases and J 4 bases, with 7 bases left between them. The CDR3 loop is CASSYSDTYEQYF. CDR3 sequence (DNA): TGTGCCAGCAGTTACTCCGACACTTACGAGCAGTACTTC.